This T cell receptor (beta chain) was retrieved from a study of T-cell reconstitution after alpha-beta-depleted transplantation in children. TCRbeta library construction was performed incorporating unique molecular identifiers. TCRdb reanalysed the PCR reads using MiXCR and keeps one entry per CDR3 protein. The profile covers a few hundred thousand distinct CDR3 sequences, with around 10% appearing a single time and 2% to 2.5% taken by the ten largest. The germline gives CDR1 SGHTA, CDR2 FQGTGA. The CDR3 is 14 amino acids. Trimming stripped 2 bases from V and 8 bases from J, with 13 bases between. This clonotype was detected many times.

This material consisted of PBMCs from the stem cell graft donor, taken from the stem cell graft. The chain employs TRBV7-3 and TRBJ2-1; D is undetermined. The TCR comes from a human donor who donated a stem cell graft to a child with acute lymphoblastic leukemia. The CDR3 bases are TGTGCCAGCAGCTTAGGTTCCCCAGGCCATGAGCAGTTCTTC. Translating it yields CASSLGSPGHEQFF.